The clone carrying this T cell receptor beta chain showed up just a few times. A read error may produce the germline difference seen at one junction end. This entry is derived from a study of patients and donors after allogeneic stem cell transplantation. Each CDR3 protein gets one entry after TCRdb re-called the RT-PCR reads with MiXCR. Of about 960,000 distinct CDR3 sequences in the sample, under 20% were seen once. The sample consisted of blood, either unsorted or a sorted T cell fraction (not recorded which). This TCR came from a human donor who was either an allogeneic HSCT recipient or a stem cell or donor lymphocyte infusion donor (not recorded which). It is not recorded whose cells these are; they may come from a transplant donor.

The chain's CDR3 is CASSHGLAATMWVF. DNA of the CDR3: TGTGCCAGCAGCCACGGACTAGCGGCCACTATGTGGGTCTTC. This rearrangement joins TRBV5-5 to TRBJ2-1, with 10 bases matching TRBD2. Per germline, CDR1 SGHKS and CDR2 YYEKEE (reference sequence). This CDR3 spans 14 amino acids.